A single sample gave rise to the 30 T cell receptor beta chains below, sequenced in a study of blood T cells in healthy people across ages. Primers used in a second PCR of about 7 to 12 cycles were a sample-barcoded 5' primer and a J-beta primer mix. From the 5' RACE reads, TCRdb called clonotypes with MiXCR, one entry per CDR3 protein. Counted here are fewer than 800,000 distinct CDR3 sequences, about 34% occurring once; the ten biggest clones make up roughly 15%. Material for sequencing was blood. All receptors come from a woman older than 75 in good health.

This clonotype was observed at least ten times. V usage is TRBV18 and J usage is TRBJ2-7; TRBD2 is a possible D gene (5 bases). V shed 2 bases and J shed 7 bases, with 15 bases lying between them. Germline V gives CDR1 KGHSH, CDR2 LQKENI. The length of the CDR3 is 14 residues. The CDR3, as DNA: TGTGCCAGCTCACCAAGACTGGACTCTTGGGAGCAGTACTTC. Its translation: CASSPRLDSWEQYF.

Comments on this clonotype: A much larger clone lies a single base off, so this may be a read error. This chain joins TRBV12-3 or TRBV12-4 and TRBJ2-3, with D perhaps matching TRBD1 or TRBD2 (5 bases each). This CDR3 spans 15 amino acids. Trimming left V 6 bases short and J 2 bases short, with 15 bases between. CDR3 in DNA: TGTGCCAGCAGAAGGACCGGGACGGTCACAGATACGCAGTATTTT. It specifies CASRRTGTVTDTQYF.

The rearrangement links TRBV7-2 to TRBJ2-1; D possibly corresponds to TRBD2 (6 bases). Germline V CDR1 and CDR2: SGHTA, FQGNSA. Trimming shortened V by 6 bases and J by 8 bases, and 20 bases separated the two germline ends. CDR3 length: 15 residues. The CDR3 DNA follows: TGTGCCAGCAGTTTAATACGGGAGTTTGTAGATGAGCAGTTCTTC. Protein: CASSLIREFVDEQFF.

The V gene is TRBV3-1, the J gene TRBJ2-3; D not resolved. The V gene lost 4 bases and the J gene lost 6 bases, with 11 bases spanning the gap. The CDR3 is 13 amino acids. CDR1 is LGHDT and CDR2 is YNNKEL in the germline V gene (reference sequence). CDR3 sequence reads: CASSPPAEDTQYF. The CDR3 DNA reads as TGTGCCAGCAGCCCCCCTGCAGAGGATACGCAGTATTTT.

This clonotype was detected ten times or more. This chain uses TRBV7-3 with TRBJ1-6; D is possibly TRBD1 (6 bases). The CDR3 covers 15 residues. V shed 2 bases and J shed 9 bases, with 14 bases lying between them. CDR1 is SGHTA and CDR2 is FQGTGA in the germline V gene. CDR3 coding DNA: TGTGCCAGCAGCTTACGAACAGGGAACGGTTCACCCCTCCACTTT. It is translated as CASSLRTGNGSPLHF.

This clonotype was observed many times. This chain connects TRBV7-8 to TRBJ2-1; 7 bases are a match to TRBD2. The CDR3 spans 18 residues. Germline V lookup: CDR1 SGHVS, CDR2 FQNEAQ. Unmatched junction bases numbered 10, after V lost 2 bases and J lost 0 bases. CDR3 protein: CASSLKWRGTVSYNEQFF. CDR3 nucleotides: TGTGCCAGCAGCTTAAAGTGGCGGGGGACCGTCTCCTACAATGAGCAGTTCTTC.

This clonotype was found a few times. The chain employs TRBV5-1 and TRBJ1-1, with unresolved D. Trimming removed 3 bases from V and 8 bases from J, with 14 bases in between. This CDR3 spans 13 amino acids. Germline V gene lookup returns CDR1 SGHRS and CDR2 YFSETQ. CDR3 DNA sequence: TGCGCCAGCAGCTCTCCAGGAAAAGGAGAAGCTTTCTTT. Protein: CASSSPGKGEAFF.

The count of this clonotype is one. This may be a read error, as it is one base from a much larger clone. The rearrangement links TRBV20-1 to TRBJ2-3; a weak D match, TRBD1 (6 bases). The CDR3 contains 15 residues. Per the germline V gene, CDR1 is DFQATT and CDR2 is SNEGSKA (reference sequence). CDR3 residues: CSASSGADRTDMQYF. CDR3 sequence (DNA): TGCAGTGCTTCCTCCGGGGCCGATAGGACAGATATGCAGTATTTT.

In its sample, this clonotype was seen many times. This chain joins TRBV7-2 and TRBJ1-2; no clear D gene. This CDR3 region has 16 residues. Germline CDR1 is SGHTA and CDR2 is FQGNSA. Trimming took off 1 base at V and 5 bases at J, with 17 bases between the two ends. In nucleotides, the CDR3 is TGTGCCAGCAGCTTAGGAAGGGATCCCCTTGGATATGGCTACACCTTC. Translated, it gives CASSLGRDPLGYGYTF.

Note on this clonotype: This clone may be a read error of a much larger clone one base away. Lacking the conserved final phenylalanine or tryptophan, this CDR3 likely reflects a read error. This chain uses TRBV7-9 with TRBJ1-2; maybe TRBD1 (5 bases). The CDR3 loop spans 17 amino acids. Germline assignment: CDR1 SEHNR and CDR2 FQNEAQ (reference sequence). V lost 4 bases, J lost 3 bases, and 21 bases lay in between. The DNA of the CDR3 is TGTGCCAGCAGCTCCAGGAACAGGCAATCTCCTTACTATGGCTACACCGTC. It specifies CASSSRNRQSPYYGYTV.

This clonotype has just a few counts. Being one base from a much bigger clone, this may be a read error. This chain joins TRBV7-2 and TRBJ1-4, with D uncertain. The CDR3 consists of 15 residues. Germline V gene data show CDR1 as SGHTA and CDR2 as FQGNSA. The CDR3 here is CVSSPTGVGNEKLFF. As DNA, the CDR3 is TGTGTCAGCAGCCCGACCGGAGTCGGTAATGAAAAACTGTTTTTT. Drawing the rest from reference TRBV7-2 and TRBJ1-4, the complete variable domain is GAGVSQSPSNKVTEKGKDVELRCDPISGHTALYWYRQSLGQGLEFLIYFQGNSAPDKSGLPSDRFSAERTGGSVSTLTIQRTQQEDSAVYLCVSSPTGVGNEKLFFGSGTQLSVL.

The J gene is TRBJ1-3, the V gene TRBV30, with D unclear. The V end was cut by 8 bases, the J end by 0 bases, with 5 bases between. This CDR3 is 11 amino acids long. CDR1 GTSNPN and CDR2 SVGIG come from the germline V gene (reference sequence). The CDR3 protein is CAVPSGNTIYF. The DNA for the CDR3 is TGTGCCGTGCCCTCTGGAAACACCATATATTTT. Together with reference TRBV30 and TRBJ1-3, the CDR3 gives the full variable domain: SQTIHQWPATLVQPVGSPLSLECTVEGTSNPNLYWYRQAAGRGLQLLFYSVGIGQISSEVPQNLSASRPQDRQFILSSKKLLLSDSGFYLCAVPSGNTIYFGEGSWLTVV.

The CDR3 DNA follows: TGTGCCTGGAGTCAGACAGAGGAAGCTTTCTTT. It yields the protein CAWSQTEEAFF. The V gene is TRBV30, the J gene TRBJ1-1, with TRBD1 as a possible D gene (5 bases). The CDR3 runs 11 residues. Germline V gene sequence: CDR1 GTSNPN, CDR2 SVGIG (reference sequence). V gave up 2 bases and J gave up 8 bases, with 9 bases separating them. The entire variable domain, with the rest obtained from reference TRBV30 and TRBJ1-1, is as follows: SQTIHQWPATLVQPVGSPLSLECTVEGTSNPNLYWYRQAAGRGLQLLFYSVGIGQISSEVPQNLSASRPQDRQFILSSKKLLLSDSGFYLCAWSQTEEAFFGQGTRLTVV.

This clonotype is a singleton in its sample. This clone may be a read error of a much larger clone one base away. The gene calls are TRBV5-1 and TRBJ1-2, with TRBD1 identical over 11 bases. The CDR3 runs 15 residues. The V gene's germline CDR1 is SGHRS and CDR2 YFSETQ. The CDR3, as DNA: TGCACCAGCAGCCTAGGACAGGGGGCAAGCTATGGCTACACCTTC. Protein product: CTSSLGQGASYGYTF.

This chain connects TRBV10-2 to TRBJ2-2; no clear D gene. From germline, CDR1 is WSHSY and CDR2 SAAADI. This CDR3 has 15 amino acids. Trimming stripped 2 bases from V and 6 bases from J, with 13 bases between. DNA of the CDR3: TGCGCCAGCAGTGAGGGACCCAATCCCTCCGGGGAGCTGTTTTTT. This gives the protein CASSEGPNPSGELFF.

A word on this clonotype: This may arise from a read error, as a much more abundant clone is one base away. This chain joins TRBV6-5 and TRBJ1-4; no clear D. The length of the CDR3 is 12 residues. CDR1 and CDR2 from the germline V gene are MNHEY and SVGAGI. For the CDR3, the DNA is TGTGCCAGCAGGAGTACTTATGAAAAACGGTTTTTT. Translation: CASRSTYEKRFF.

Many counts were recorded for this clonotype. CDR3 residues: CASSTTGRETQYF. DNA of the CDR3: TGTGCCAGCAGCACGACAGGGAGGGAGACCCAGTACTTC. The V and J genes are TRBV7-2 and TRBJ2-5; D may be TRBD1 (7 bases). The CDR3 length is 13 residues. V lost 5 bases and J lost 5, with 12 bases in between. From germline, CDR1 is SGHTA and CDR2 FQGNSA.

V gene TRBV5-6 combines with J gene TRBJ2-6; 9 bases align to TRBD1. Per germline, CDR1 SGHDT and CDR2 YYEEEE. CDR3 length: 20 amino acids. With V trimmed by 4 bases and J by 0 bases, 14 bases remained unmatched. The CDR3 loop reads CASSQRGGGQGPSGANVLTF. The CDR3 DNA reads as TGTGCCAGCAGCCAAAGGGGCGGAGGACAGGGGCCCTCTGGGGCCAACGTCCTGACTTTC.

The CDR3 coding sequence is TGTGCCTGGAGTGTACGAACCTGGGATGGCTACACCTTC. It codes for CAWSVRTWDGYTF. The chain couples TRBV30 to TRBJ1-2; D call uncertain. This CDR3 contains 13 residues. The germline V gene has CDR1 GTSNPN and CDR2 SVGIG (reference sequence). With 0 bases removed from V and 6 bases from J, the gap between germline ends came to 11 bases.

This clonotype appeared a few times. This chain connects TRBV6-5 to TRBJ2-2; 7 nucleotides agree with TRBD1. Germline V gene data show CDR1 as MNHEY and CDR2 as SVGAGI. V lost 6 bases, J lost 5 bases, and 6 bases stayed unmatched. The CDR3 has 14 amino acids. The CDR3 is CASSYRGFTGELFF. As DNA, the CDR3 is TGTGCCAGCAGCTACAGGGGTTTTACCGGGGAGCTGTTTTTT.

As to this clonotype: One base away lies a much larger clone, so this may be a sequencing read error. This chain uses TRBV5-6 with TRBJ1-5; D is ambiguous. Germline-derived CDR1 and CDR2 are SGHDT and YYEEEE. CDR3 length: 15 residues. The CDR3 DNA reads TGTGCCAGCGGCTTAGGCCTTCATAGCAATCAGCCCCAGCATTTT. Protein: CASGLGLHSNQPQHF. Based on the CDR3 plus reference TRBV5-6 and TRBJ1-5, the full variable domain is DAGVTQSPTHLIKTRGQQVTLRCSPKSGHDTVSWYQQALGQGPQFIFQYYEEEERQRGNFPDRFSGHQFPNYSSELNVNALLLGDSALYLCASGLGLHSNQPQHFGDGTRLSIL.

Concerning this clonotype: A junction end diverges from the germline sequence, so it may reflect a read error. The CDR3 nucleotides read TGTGCCAGCAGCTTATTCCCAGGAGGCTCTGGAGAGGCCCAGTACTTC. As protein: CASSLFPGGSGEAQYF. The rearrangement joins TRBV7-2 to TRBJ2-5, with TRBD2 as a possible D gene (5 bases). From germline, CDR1 is SGHTA and CDR2 FQGNSA. The CDR3 totals 16 residues.

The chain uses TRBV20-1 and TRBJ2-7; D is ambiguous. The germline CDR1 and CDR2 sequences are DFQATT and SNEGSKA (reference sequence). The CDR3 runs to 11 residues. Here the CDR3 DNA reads TGCAGCGTTCCAAGCTCCTACGAGCAGTACTTC. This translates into CSVPSSYEQYF.

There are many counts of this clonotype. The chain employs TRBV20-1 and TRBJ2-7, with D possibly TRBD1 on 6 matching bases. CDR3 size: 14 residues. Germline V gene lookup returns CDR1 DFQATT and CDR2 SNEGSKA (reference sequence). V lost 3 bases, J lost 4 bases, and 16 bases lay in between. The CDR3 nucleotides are TGCAGTGCTAGGGACAGCCGGAAGAATTACGAGCAGTACTTC. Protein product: CSARDSRKNYEQYF.

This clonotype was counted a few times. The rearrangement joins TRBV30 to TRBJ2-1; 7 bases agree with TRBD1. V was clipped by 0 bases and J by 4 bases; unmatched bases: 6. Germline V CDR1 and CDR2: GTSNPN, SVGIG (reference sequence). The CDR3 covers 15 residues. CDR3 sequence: CAWSVQGTAYNEQFF. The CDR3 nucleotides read TGTGCCTGGAGTGTCCAGGGGACAGCATACAATGAGCAGTTCTTC.

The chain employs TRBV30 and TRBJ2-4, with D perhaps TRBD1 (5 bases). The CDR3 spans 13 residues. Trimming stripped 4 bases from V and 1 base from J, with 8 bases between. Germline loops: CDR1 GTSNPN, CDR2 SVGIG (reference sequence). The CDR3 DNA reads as TGTGCCTGGAACCCAGGGGCCAAAAACATTCAGTACTTC. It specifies CAWNPGAKNIQYF.

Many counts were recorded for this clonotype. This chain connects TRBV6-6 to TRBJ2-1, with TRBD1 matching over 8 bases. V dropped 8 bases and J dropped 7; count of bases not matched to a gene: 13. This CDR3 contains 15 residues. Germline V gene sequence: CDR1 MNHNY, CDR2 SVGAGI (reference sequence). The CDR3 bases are TGTGCCAGCTTATACCGGGCAGGGGGCTGGAATGAGCAGTTCTTC. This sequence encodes CASLYRAGGWNEQFF.

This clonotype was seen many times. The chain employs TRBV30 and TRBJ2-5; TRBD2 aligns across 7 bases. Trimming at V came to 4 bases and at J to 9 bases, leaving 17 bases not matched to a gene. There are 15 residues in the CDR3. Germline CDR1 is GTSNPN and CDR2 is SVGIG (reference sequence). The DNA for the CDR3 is TGTGCCTGGATGAAGACTGGATCTACTCGGGGGGCCCAGTACTTC. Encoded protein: CAWMKTGSTRGAQYF.

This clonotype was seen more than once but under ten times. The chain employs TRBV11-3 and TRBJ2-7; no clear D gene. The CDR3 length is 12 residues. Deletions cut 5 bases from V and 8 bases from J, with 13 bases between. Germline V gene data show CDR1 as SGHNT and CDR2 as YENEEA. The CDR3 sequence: CASSIGSEKQYF. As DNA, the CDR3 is TGTGCCAGCAGCATAGGAAGCGAGAAGCAGTACTTC.

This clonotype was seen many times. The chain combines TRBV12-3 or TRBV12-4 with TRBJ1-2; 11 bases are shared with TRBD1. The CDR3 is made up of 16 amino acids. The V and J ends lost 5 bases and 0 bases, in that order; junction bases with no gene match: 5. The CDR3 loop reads CASSLGQGAANYGYTF. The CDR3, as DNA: TGTGCCAGCAGTCTAGGACAGGGGGCAGCTAACTATGGCTACACCTTC.